The source of this TCR beta chain is a study of T cells in narcolepsy. Study in general: Healthy controls were enrolled alongside patients with narcolepsy type 1 or type 2. Findings and caveats of the study: Healthy controls reportedly lacked the autoreactive clonotypes serially found in patients' blood. Autoreactive HCRT-specific and TRIB2-specific clonotypes were marked in same-patient CSF-versus-blood CD4+ comparisons. In some patient and control memory CD4+ samples, autoreactive clones were absent.

About this clone: As yet, its antigen is unknown.

Using immunoSEQ multiplex PCR, the repertoire was profiled, and TCRdb retains in-frame clones only, with some absent. The sample has approximately 25,000 clones; roughly 62% are singletons. The origin of this receptor is a human donor in good health. Source material: memory (CD45RA-) CD4+ T cells from blood.

The CDR3 loop is CASQRENTEAFF. CDR3 coding DNA: TGCGCCAGCCAGAGGGAGAACACTGAAGCTTTCTTT. V usage is TRBV5-1 and J usage is TRBJ1-1; D call uncertain. V shed 7 bases and J shed 1 base, with 8 bases lying between them. CDR3 length: 12 residues. The germline V gene encodes CDR1 SGHRS and CDR2 YFSETQ.